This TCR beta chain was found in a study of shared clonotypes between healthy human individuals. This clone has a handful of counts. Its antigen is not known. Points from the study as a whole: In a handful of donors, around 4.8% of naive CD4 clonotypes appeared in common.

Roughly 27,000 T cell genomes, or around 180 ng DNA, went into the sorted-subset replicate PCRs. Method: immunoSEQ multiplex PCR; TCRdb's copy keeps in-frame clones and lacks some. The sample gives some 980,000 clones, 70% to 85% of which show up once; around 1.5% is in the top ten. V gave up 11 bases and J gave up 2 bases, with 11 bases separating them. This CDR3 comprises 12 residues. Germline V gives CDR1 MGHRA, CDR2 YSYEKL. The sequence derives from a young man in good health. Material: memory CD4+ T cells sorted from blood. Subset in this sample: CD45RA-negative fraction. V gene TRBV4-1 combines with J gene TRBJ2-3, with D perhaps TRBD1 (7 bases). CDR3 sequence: CASGGITDTQYF. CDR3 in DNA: TGCGCCTCAGGGGGGATCACAGATACGCAGTATTTT.